The rows below give T cell receptor beta chains drawn from one sample of a study of tumor-infiltrating lymphocytes in primary liver carcinoma. TCRdb processed the multiplex PCR reads anew with MiXCR; each CDR3 protein has one entry. The table lists fewer than 85,000 distinct CDR3 sequences, roughly two thirds of them singletons. The sample consisted of tumor-adjacent normal liver tissue. These receptors were obtained from a man aged 40-55 years with primary liver carcinoma and hepatitis B virus infection. Each CDR3 is given with its conserved first and last residue. The order of the fields is D gene, V gene, J gene, clone size, CDR3 protein, CDR3 DNA. The D gene is left open where the match is weak. Clone size is given for some rows only: seen once, a few or many times, or a class if the clone is expanded.

D: NA
V: TRBV4-2
J: TRBJ2-7
size: NA
CDR3: CVSSQQALPSYEQYF
DNA: TGTGTCAGCAGCCAACAAGCCCTACCCTCCTACGAGCAGTACTTC

D: TRBD1
V: TRBV11-2
J: TRBJ2-2
size: NA
CDR3: CASSLQYTGDLFF
DNA: TGTGCCAGCAGCTTACAGTACACAGGGGACCTGTTTTTC

D: NA
V: TRBV11-2
J: TRBJ2-7
size: NA
CDR3: CASSLILDTYERYF
DNA: TGTGCCAGCAGCTTGATCCTGGACACCTACGAGCGGTACTTC

D: TRBD2
V: TRBV28
J: TRBJ2-7
size: NA
CDR3: CSSSFLGLAGGRISYEQYF
DNA: TGTTCCAGCAGTTTTCTCGGACTAGCGGGAGGGCGAATCTCATACGAACAGTACTTC

D: TRBD2
V: TRBV12-3/TRBV12-4
J: TRBJ2-1
size: NA
CDR3: CANSPAGTSGIEGQFF
DNA: TGTGCCAACAGTCCAGCCGGGACTAGCGGGATCGAGGGGCAGTTCTTC

D: NA
V: TRBV11-2
J: TRBJ2-1
size: few
CDR3: CASSLEDLNVQFF
DNA: TGTGCCAGCAGCTTAGAAGACCTGAATGTGCAGTTCTTC

D: TRBD2
V: TRBV11-2
J: TRBJ2-1
size: once
CDR3: CANRLDLAEKFF
DNA: TGTGCCAACAGATTAGACCTAGCGGAGAAGTTCTTC

D: NA
V: TRBV29-1
J: TRBJ2-7
size: NA
CDR3: CSVAGVPTYEQHF
DNA: TGCAGCGTTGCAGGTGTTCCCACCTACGAGCAGCACTTC

D: TRBD2
V: TRBV28
J: TRBJ2-3
size: NA
CDR3: CASSLGLRLAVFRTDTQYF
DNA: TGTGCCAGCAGTCTGGGGCTGAGACTAGCGGTTTTTAGAACAGATACGCAGTATTTT

D: TRBD2
V: TRBV6-2/TRBV6-3
J: TRBJ2-7
size: NA
CDR3: CASRQGLAGSSEQYF
DNA: TGTGCCAGCAGACAGGGACTAGCGGGATCAAGCGAGCAGTACTTC

D: TRBD1
V: TRBV11-1
J: TRBJ2-5
size: NA
CDR3: CASSGQVEVGTRCF
DNA: TGTGCCAGCAGTGGACAGGTGGAGGTGGGGACCCGGTGCTTC

D: NA
V: TRBV11-1
J: TRBJ2-7
size: NA
CDR3: CASSLGRTIFYDQYF
DNA: TGTGCCAGCAGCTTAGGCAGGACAATCTTCTACGATCAGTACTTC

D: TRBD2
V: TRBV6-6
J: TRBJ2-1
size: many
CDR3: CASSYSGGELEHEQFF
DNA: TGTGCCAGCAGTTACTCCGGGGGGGAGTTGGAGCATGAGCAGTTCTTC

D: NA
V: TRBV11-3
J: TRBJ2-1
size: many
CDR3: CANSLGREKNEQFF
DNA: TGTGCCAACAGCTTAGGACGGGAGAAAAATGAGCAGTTCTTC

D: TRBD1
V: TRBV29-1
J: TRBJ2-6
size: NA
CDR3: CSVDTTGTGATEANVLTF
DNA: TGCAGCGTTGATACAACCGGGACAGGGGCAACTGAGGCCAACGTCCTGACTTTC

D: NA
V: TRBV7-9
J: TRBJ2-7
size: few
CDR3: CASSSENSYEQYF
DNA: TGTGCCAGCAGCTCTGAGAACTCCTACGAGCAGTACTTC

D: NA
V: TRBV11-1
J: TRBJ2-2
size: NA
CDR3: CASSYIGPFSGELFF
DNA: TGTGCCAGTAGCTATATAGGACCTTTCTCCGGGGAGCTGTTTTTT

D: TRBD1
V: TRBV4-2
J: TRBJ2-5
size: many
CDR3: CASSQDTGGFETQYF
DNA: TGTGCCAGCAGCCAAGATACAGGGGGGTTTGAGACCCAGTACTTC

D: NA
V: TRBV29-1
J: TRBJ2-1
size: NA
CDR3: CSVRYARMQFF
DNA: TGCAGCGTGAGATACGCACGGATGCAGTTCTTC

D: TRBD1
V: TRBV5-8
J: TRBJ2-7
size: many
CDR3: CASSLHGQGAYEQYF
DNA: TGTGCCAGCAGCTTACACGGACAGGGGGCCTACGAGCAGTACTTC

D: NA
V: TRBV14
J: TRBJ2-3
size: NA
CDR3: CASSRGYTDMRYF
DNA: TGTGCCAGCAGCCGAGGATACACAGATATGCGGTATTTT

D: TRBD2
V: TRBV12-3/TRBV12-4
J: TRBJ2-2
size: once
CDR3: CASSISGTSGLSTGELFF
DNA: TGTGCCAGCAGTATATCCGGGACTAGCGGGTTGAGCACCGGGGAGCTGTTTTTT

D: NA
V: TRBV10-3
J: TRBJ2-7
size: many
CDR3: CAISEVPSYEQYF
DNA: TGTGCCATCAGTGAGGTTCCTAGCTACGAGCAGTACTTC

D: NA
V: TRBV29-1
J: TRBJ1-1
size: NA
CDR3: CSVRPGWGMVAEAFF
DNA: TGCAGCGTTCGCCCAGGGTGGGGTATGGTCGCTGAAGCTTTCTTT

D: NA
V: TRBV5-5
J: TRBJ1-5
size: NA
CDR3: CASSLGEYQPQHF
DNA: TGTGCCAGTAGCTTGGGGGAGTATCAGCCCCAGCATTTT

D: NA
V: TRBV4-2
J: TRBJ2-3
size: NA
CDR3: CASSQEGAPRTDTQYF
DNA: TGTGCCAGCAGCCAAGAGGGAGCGCCTCGCACAGATACTCAGTATTTT

D: NA
V: TRBV29-1
J: TRBJ2-1
size: few
CDR3: CSVDQRVYNEHFF
DNA: TGCAGCGTTGATCAGCGGGTCTACAATGAGCACTTCTTC

D: NA
V: TRBV12-3/TRBV12-4
J: TRBJ2-5
size: many
CDR3: CASSPPSETQYF
DNA: TGTGCCAGCAGCCCCCCCTCAGAGACCCAGTACTTC

D: NA
V: TRBV11-2
J: TRBJ2-5
size: NA
CDR3: CASISARLALGKKETRYF
DNA: TGTGCCAGCATCTCAGCGAGGCTAGCCCTGGGAAAAAAAGAGACCCGGTACTTC

D: NA
V: TRBV25-1
J: TRBJ2-7
size: few
CDR3: CASSDSSYEQYF
DNA: TGTGCCAGCAGTGATAGCTCCTACGAGCAGTACTTC

D: TRBD2
V: TRBV20-1
J: TRBJ2-5
size: NA
CDR3: CSARDNRGEETQYF
DNA: TGCAGTGCTAGAGATAATCGGGGGGAAGAGACCCAGTACTTC

D: NA
V: TRBV11-1
J: TRBJ2-1
size: NA
CDR3: CASTIGPGLHSCNEQFF
DNA: TGTGCCAGTACCATCGGGCCCGGGTTACATTCCTGCAATGAACAGTTCTTC

D: NA
V: TRBV6-1
J: TRBJ2-5
size: many
CDR3: CASSVRGAETQYF
DNA: TGTGCCAGCAGTGTAAGGGGTGCAGAGACCCAGTACTTC

D: TRBD1
V: TRBV4-1
J: TRBJ2-5
size: few
CDR3: CASSKRDREETQYF
DNA: TGCGCCAGCAGCAAACGGGACAGGGAAGAGACCCAGTACTTC

D: NA
V: TRBV13
J: TRBJ2-5
size: NA
CDR3: CASSLGQGGSETQYF
DNA: TGTGCCAGCAGCTTAGGCCAAGGGGGGTCGGAGACCCAGTACTTC

D: NA
V: TRBV7-9
J: TRBJ2-7
size: many
CDR3: CASSLQAYEQYF
DNA: TGTGCCAGCAGCTTACAAGCCTACGAGCAGTACTTC

D: NA
V: TRBV6-1
J: TRBJ2-3
size: NA
CDR3: CACSEEQGTDTQYF
DNA: TGTGCCTGCAGTGAGGAACAGGGCACAGATACGCAGTATTTT

D: NA
V: TRBV11-2
J: TRBJ1-1
size: NA
CDR3: CAGSLESLGGPDTKAFF
DNA: TGTGCCGGCAGCTTAGAGTCTTTGGGGGGTCCGGACACTAAAGCTTTCTTT

D: NA
V: TRBV4-3
J: TRBJ2-7
size: NA
CDR3: CASRQDRETPYEEYF
DNA: TGCGCCAGCAGGCAAGATCGGGAGACTCCTTACGAGGAGTACTTC

D: NA
V: TRBV4-2
J: TRBJ2-3
size: NA
CDR3: CASNQRGRPFVDTQYF
DNA: TGTGCCAGCAACCAACGGGGGAGGCCTTTCGTAGATACGCAGTATTTT

D: TRBD2
V: TRBV11-2
J: TRBJ2-5
size: once
CDR3: CANSEPGTSGSLGQETRYF
DNA: TGTGCCAACAGCGAACCCGGGACTAGCGGGAGTTTGGGCCAAGAGACCCGGTACTTC

D: NA
V: TRBV29-1
J: TRBJ1-1
size: NA
CDR3: CSVVDVETFF
DNA: TGCAGCGTGGTAGATGTTGAAACTTTCTTT

D: TRBD2
V: TRBV29-1
J: TRBJ2-1
size: NA
CDR3: CSVEVPSGRSSYNEQFF
DNA: TGCAGCGTTGAAGTCCCTAGCGGGAGATCCTCCTACAATGAGCAGTTCTTC

D: NA
V: TRBV2
J: TRBJ1-5
size: NA
CDR3: CASRPDTGPQPQHF
DNA: TGTGCCAGCAGACCCGACACAGGCCCTCAGCCCCAGCATTTT

D: NA
V: TRBV29-1
J: TRBJ1-1
size: NA
CDR3: CSVSPGWAMNTEAFF
DNA: TGCAGCGTTTCCCCCGGTTGGGCAATGAACACTGAAGCTTTCTTT

D: NA
V: TRBV4-1
J: TRBJ1-3
size: NA
CDR3: CAYSPRANSGNTIYF
DNA: TGCGCCTACAGCCCCAGGGCCAACTCTGGAAACACCATATATTTT

D: NA
V: TRBV5-1
J: TRBJ2-1
size: NA
CDR3: CASSLEELANYNEQFF
DNA: TGCGCCAGCAGCTTGGAAGAACTAGCAAACTACAATGAGCAGTTCTTC

D: NA
V: TRBV12-3/TRBV12-4
J: TRBJ2-7
size: NA
CDR3: CASGLARGTATHEQYF
DNA: TGTGCCAGCGGTTTAGCGCGGGGGACAGCCACCCACGAGCAGTACTTC

D: NA
V: TRBV5-7
J: TRBJ2-6
size: NA
CDR3: CTRSLAGTSGANVLTF
DNA: TGTACCCGCAGCTTGGCGGGAACCTCTGGGGCCAACGTCCTGACTTTC

D: NA
V: TRBV6-5
J: TRBJ2-6
size: NA
CDR3: CTSSAKAETPSGANVLTF
DNA: TGTACCAGCAGTGCGAAGGCCGAGACACCGTCTGGGGCCAACGTCCTGACTTTC

D: NA
V: TRBV29-1
J: TRBJ2-5
size: NA
CDR3: CSVEKEVEETQCF
DNA: TGCAGCGTTGAAAAGGAAGTGGAAGAGACCCAGTGCTTC

D: TRBD2
V: TRBV5-6
J: TRBJ2-1
size: many
CDR3: CASSLVAGAGGNEQFF
DNA: TGTGCCAGCAGCTTGGTTGCGGGAGCTGGGGGCAATGAGCAGTTCTTC

D: TRBD1
V: TRBV28
J: TRBJ2-1
size: NA
CDR3: CASSLPGQLGHEQFF
DNA: TGTGCCAGCAGTCTCCCGGGACAGTTGGGGCATGAGCAGTTCTTC

D: NA
V: TRBV12-3/TRBV12-4
J: TRBJ1-2
size: medium-sized
CDR3: CASSFRGSSYGYTF
DNA: TGTGCCAGCAGTTTTCGTGGGAGTAGCTATGGCTACACCTTC